This entry concerns a single TCR beta chain. Antigen specificity is unknown. This sample was included in a study of cytomegalovirus exposure and HLA in healthy donors. General observations from the study: There were about 160 TCR beta chains listed as cytomegalovirus-associated. In vitro confirmation showed a few CMV-associated chains to be CMV antigen specific. Per published reports, the classifier diagnosed cytomegalovirus status with high specificity and sensitivity.

Separate from the approximately 600-subject first cohort was the roughly 130-subject validation cohort, to which the donors belonged. Only in-frame clones appear in the TCRdb table, and some are missing; sequencing was by immunoSEQ multiplex PCR. The sample lists around 400,000 clones; 70% to 90% were seen once. The V gene's germline CDR1 is SGHRS and CDR2 YFSETQ. Unmatched junction bases numbered 7, after V lost 1 base and J lost 6 bases. This CDR3 has 16 residues. The sample taken for sequencing was PBMCs. The receptor was derived from a young woman in good health and CMV-seronegative. This chain joins TRBV5-1 and TRBJ2-2, with 9 positions matching TRBD1. The CDR3 nucleotides are TGCGCCAGCAGCTTGACAGGGGGCTCTCTAGCCGGGGAGCTGTTTTTT. The encoded protein is CASSLTGGSLAGELFF.